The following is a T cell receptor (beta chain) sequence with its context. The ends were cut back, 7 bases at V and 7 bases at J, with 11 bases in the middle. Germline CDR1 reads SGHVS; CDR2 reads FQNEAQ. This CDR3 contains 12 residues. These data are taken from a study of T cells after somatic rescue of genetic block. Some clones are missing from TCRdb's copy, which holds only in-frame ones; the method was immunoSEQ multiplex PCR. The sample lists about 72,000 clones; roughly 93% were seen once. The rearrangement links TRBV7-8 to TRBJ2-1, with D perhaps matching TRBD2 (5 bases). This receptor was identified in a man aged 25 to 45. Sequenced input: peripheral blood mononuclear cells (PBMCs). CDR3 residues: CASTLAANEQFF. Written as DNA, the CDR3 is TGTGCCAGCACCCTAGCAGCTAATGAGCAGTTCTTC.